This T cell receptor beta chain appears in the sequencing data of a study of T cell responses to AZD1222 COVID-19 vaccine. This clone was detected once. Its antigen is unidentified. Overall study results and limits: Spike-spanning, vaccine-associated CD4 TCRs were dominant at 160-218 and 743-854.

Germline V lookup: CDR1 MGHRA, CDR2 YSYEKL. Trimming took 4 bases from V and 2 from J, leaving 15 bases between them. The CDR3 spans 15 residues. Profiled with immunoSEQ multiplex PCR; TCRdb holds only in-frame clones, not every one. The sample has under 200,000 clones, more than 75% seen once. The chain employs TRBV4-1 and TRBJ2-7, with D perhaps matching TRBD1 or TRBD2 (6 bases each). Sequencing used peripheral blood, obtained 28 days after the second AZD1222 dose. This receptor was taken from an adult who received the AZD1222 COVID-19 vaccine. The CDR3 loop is CASSPEGGAPYEQYF. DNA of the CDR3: TGCGCCAGCAGCCCCGAGGGGGGAGCCCCCTACGAGCAGTACTTC.